One and the same sample provided the 18 T cell receptor beta chains below, sequenced in a study of OX40 agonist ivuxolimab in advanced cancers. Clones were read by immunoSEQ multiplex PCR, and TCRdb kept only the in-frame ones, dropping some. The sample includes roughly 28,000 clones, 75% to 85% of them seen just once. Sample: CD4+ or CD8+ T cells sorted from blood, taken in a trial of the OX40 agonist ivuxolimab. The receptors come from an adult with an advanced solid tumor such as melanoma, head and neck, liver or kidney cancer.

The V call is TRBV19, the J call TRBJ1-1, with D unresolved. Germline lookup yields CDR1 LNHDA and CDR2 SQIVND (reference sequence). V was pared by 3 bases and J by 3 bases, with 2 bases between. The CDR3 runs to 11 residues. The CDR3 here is CASSIHTEAFF. The CDR3, as DNA: TGTGCCAGTAGTATCCACACTGAAGCTTTCTTT.

The chain recombines TRBV29-1 with TRBJ2-2; 8 bases match TRBD1. This CDR3 comprises 15 residues. V lost 5 bases, J lost 7 bases, and 12 bases stayed unmatched. Per the germline V gene, CDR1 is SQVTM and CDR2 is ANQGSEA. Here the CDR3 DNA reads TGCAGCGTTAACCCAGGGGGCGCGAGGGGCGGGGAGCTGTTTTTT. Protein product: CSVNPGGARGGELFF.

The CDR3 DNA reads as TGTGCCAGCAGCTTGGGAGAGAACACTGAAGCTTTCTTT. It encodes CASSLGENTEAFF. The chain is built from TRBV7-3 and TRBJ1-1; no clear D. This CDR3 contains 13 residues. The germline CDR1 and CDR2 sequences are SGHTA and FQGTGA. V shed 3 bases and J shed 1 base, with 6 bases lying between them.

The chain recombines TRBV7-6 with TRBJ1-4; 7 nucleotides align to TRBD1. The CDR3 consists of 17 residues. The germline V gene has CDR1 SGHVS and CDR2 FNYEAQ. V lost 1 base, J lost 0 bases, and 5 bases stayed unmatched. The chain's CDR3 is CASSLGTGAATNEKLFF. The DNA of the CDR3 is TGTGCCAGCAGCTTAGGAACAGGGGCCGCAACTAATGAAAAACTGTTTTTT.

A few counts support this clone. The chain recombines TRBV5-6 with TRBJ2-7; D is unresolved. Germline CDR1 SGHDT, CDR2 YYEEEE. V was pared by 3 bases and J by 0 bases, with 4 bases between. There are 12 residues in the CDR3. DNA of the CDR3: TGTGCCAGCAGCTGGAGCTCCTACGAGCAGTACTTC. Translating it yields CASSWSSYEQYF.

The gene calls are TRBV5-1 and TRBJ2-1; 7 bases match TRBD2. V shed 0 bases and J 1 base; nucleotides not matched to a gene: 4. Germline V gene sequence: CDR1 SGHRS, CDR2 YFSETQ. The CDR3 runs to 16 residues. DNA for the CDR3: TGCGCCAGCAGCTTGGTCCCGGGACTATCCTACAATGAGCAGTTCTTC. Translating it yields CASSLVPGLSYNEQFF.

This chain uses TRBV30 with TRBJ1-2, with a weak D call TRBD1 (5 bases). Germline loops: CDR1 GTSNPN, CDR2 SVGIG (reference sequence). Deletions cut 2 bases from V and 2 bases from J, with 24 bases between. The CDR3 is made up of 18 amino acids. CDR3 sequence (DNA): TGTGCCTGGAGTAACCCCCCTGGAGGGGCCCTCTCAAACTATGGCTACACCTTC. This sequence encodes CAWSNPPGGALSNYGYTF.

The V call is TRBV5-6, the J call TRBJ2-7; D perhaps matches TRBD1 (6 bases). The germline V gene has CDR1 SGHDT and CDR2 YYEEEE. The V and J ends lost 8 bases and 0 bases respectively, with 15 bases between them. The length of the CDR3 is 14 residues. The CDR3 loop is CASSNRENSYEQYF. The CDR3 nucleotides read TGTGCCAGTTCGAACAGGGAAAACTCCTACGAGCAGTACTTC. Together with reference TRBV5-6 and TRBJ2-7, the CDR3 gives the full variable domain: DAGVTQSPTHLIKTRGQQVTLRCSPKSGHDTVSWYQQALGQGPQFIFQYYEEEERQRGNFPDRFSGHQFPNYSSELNVNALLLGDSALYLCASSNRENSYEQYFGPGTRLTVT.

The V call is TRBV6-6, the J call TRBJ1-1; the D is unclear. Trimming left V 6 bases short and J 3 bases short, with 11 bases between. Germline V lookup: CDR1 MNHNY, CDR2 SVGAGI (reference sequence). This CDR3 contains 13 residues. CDR3 DNA: TGTGCCAGCAGCCCATCGAGGGACACTGAAGCTTTCTTT. Its translation is CASSPSRDTEAFF.

The genes are TRBV7-2 and TRBJ1-1; TRBD1 is a possible D gene (5 bases). Trimming took 5 bases from V and 2 from J, leaving 9 bases between them. This CDR3 is 13 amino acids long. Germline-derived CDR1 and CDR2 are SGHTA and FQGNSA. CDR3 DNA: TGTGCCAGCAGCAAACAGGTAAACACTGAAGCTTTCTTT. Translating it yields CASSKQVNTEAFF.

This chain uses TRBV2 with TRBJ1-6, with 7 nucleotides matching TRBD1. V lost 5 bases, J lost 3 bases, and 1 base stayed unmatched. Germline CDR1 is SNHLY and CDR2 is FYNNEI. CDR3 length: 14 residues. In nucleotides, the CDR3 is TGTGCCAGCAGTAGGGACAGCTATAATTCACCCCTCCACTTT. Amino acids: CASSRDSYNSPLHF.

V is TRBV7-8 and J is TRBJ2-5, with TRBD2 matching 8 bases. Gene TRBJ2-7 matches the end of the DNA better, so the J call may be wrong. The length of the CDR3 is 15 residues. Germline CDR1 SGHVS, CDR2 FQNEAQ. The CDR3 DNA is TGTGCCAGCAGCTTATACGGGGGGGACTCCTACGAGCAGTACTTC. Protein product: CASSLYGGDSYEQYF.

This clone was seen once. The genes are TRBV28 and TRBJ1-5; D gene uncertain. V was clipped by 10 bases and J by 1 base, with 17 bases between them. The V gene's germline CDR1 is MDHEN and CDR2 SYDVKM. CDR3 size: 15 residues. The CDR3 DNA reads TGTGCCATTCAGTGGGGTAGTATCAGCAATCAGCCCCAGCATTTT. It encodes CAIQWGSISNQPQHF.

The chain links TRBV9 to TRBJ1-1; the match to TRBD1 covers 9 bases. The CDR3 spans 14 residues. Germline loops: CDR1 SGDLS, CDR2 YYNGEE. The ends lost 4 bases at V and 5 bases at J; junction bases unmatched: 6. The CDR3 bases are TGTGCCAGCAGCAAAGGACAGGGGTGGACTGAAGCTTTCTTT. Amino acids: CASSKGQGWTEAFF.

The V call is TRBV13, the J call TRBJ2-2; D unclear. Trimming stripped 0 bases from V and 7 bases from J, with 12 bases between. The CDR3 consists of 15 residues. Germline CDR1 PRHDT, CDR2 FYEKMQ (reference sequence). As DNA, the CDR3 is TGTGCCAGCAGCTTAGGCTCCGGGTTCGGCGGGGAGCTGTTTTTT. This codes for CASSLGSGFGGELFF.

Points on this clone: Other DNA sequences in the same sample also yield this CDR3. This chain uses TRBV2 with TRBJ1-6; D is unresolved. Germline CDR1 SNHLY, CDR2 FYNNEI. V was clipped by 6 bases and J by 0 bases, with 12 bases between them. The CDR3 spans 16 residues. The CDR3, as DNA: TGTGCCAGCAGCCCCCTACAAGTCTCCTATAATTCACCCCTCCACTTT. This translates into CASSPLQVSYNSPLHF.

V gene TRBV7-6 combines with J gene TRBJ1-1, with D possibly being TRBD1 (6 bases). V lost 5 bases, J lost 1 base, and 8 bases lay in between. This CDR3 is 13 amino acids long. Looked up from germline, CDR1 is SGHVS and CDR2 is FNYEAQ. The chain's CDR3 is CASSGQTNTEAFF. The CDR3 region has the DNA TGTGCCAGCAGCGGACAGACGAACACTGAAGCTTTCTTT.

The chain joins TRBV10-2 to TRBJ1-4; D is undetermined. The CDR3 covers 14 residues. Trimming stripped 3 bases from V and 4 bases from J, with 9 bases between. Germline CDR1 WSHSY, CDR2 SAAADI. As DNA, the CDR3 is TGCGCCAGCAGTGAAGAAGTGTTTAATGAAAAACTGTTTTTT. Translated, it gives CASSEEVFNEKLFF.